This T cell receptor beta chain derives from a study of T-cell reconstitution after alpha-beta-depleted transplantation in children. This sample's TCRbeta library carried unique molecular identifier barcodes. TCRdb reprocessed the PCR reads via MiXCR and lists one record per CDR3 protein. This sample has a few hundred thousand distinct CDR3 sequences, with over 9.5% found just once. V was clipped by 0 bases and J by 10 bases, with 7 bases between them. Germline values: CDR1 GTSNPN, CDR2 SVGIG (reference sequence). CDR3 length: 11 residues. This clonotype occurred many times. The chain uses TRBV30 and TRBJ2-1; a weak D match, TRBD1 (5 bases). The clonotype was recovered from a human donor who donated a stem cell graft to a child with SCID. Sequencing used PBMCs from the stem cell graft donor, obtained from the stem cell graft. CDR3 in amino acids: CAWSVWGEQFF. In nucleotides, the CDR3 is TGTGCCTGGAGTGTTTGGGGCGAGCAGTTCTTC.